A selection of T cell receptor beta chains follows, all from one sample in a study of blood T cell repertoires in COVID-19. Measured with immunoSEQ multiplex PCR; TCRdb has only the in-frame clones, and not every one. Seen here are about 260,000 clones, about 80% observed once, and the top ten hold roughly 4%. The sample comprised PBMCs or T cells enriched from blood (not recorded which). The receptors come from a young man with acute COVID-19. CDR3s include the opening cysteine and the closing phenylalanine or tryptophan. Fields, in order: J gene, V gene, D gene, CDR3 protein, CDR3 DNA. D genes are given only for firm matches.

J: TRBJ1-2
V: TRBV7-9
D: TRBD1
CDR3: CASSGQGYGYTF
DNA: TGTGCCAGCAGCGGACAGGGCTATGGCTACACCTTC

J: TRBJ2-3
V: TRBV5-4
D: -
CDR3: CASSFATDPRTDTQYF
DNA: TGTGCCAGCAGCTTTGCGACTGACCCCCGGACAGATACGCAGTATTTT

J: TRBJ2-5
V: TRBV11-2
D: TRBD1
CDR3: CASSYRVGTGGRETQYF
DNA: TGTGCCAGCAGCTACAGAGTCGGGACAGGGGGCCGAGAGACCCAGTACTTC

J: TRBJ2-3
V: TRBV4-1
D: -
CDR3: CASSTTGPPRAQYF
DNA: TGCGCCAGCAGTACTACTGGCCCCCCCCGGGCGCAGTATTTT

J: TRBJ2-3
V: TRBV7-3
D: TRBD2
CDR3: CASSSSGRAGIDTQYF
DNA: TGTGCCAGCAGCTCAAGCGGGAGGGCTGGTATAGATACGCAGTATTTT

J: TRBJ1-3
V: TRBV29-1
D: -
CDR3: CSVEMSGAGNTIYF
DNA: TGCAGCGTTGAGATGTCGGGAGCTGGAAACACCATATATTTT

J: TRBJ2-6
V: TRBV27
D: TRBD1
CDR3: CASSLDRGPGANVLTF
DNA: TGTGCCAGCAGTTTAGACAGGGGGCCTGGGGCCAACGTCCTGACTTTC

J: TRBJ1-6
V: TRBV28
D: -
CDR3: CASSYGQSSSPLHF
DNA: TGTGCCAGCAGTTATGGACAGAGTAGTTCACCCCTCCACTTT

J: TRBJ1-6
V: TRBV2
D: -
CDR3: CASTNSYNSPLHF
DNA: TGTGCCAGCACAAACTCCTATAATTCACCCCTCCACTTT

J: TRBJ2-5
V: TRBV7-2
D: -
CDR3: CASSLGVQETQYF
DNA: TGTGCCAGCAGCCTCGGAGTCCAAGAGACCCAGTACTTC

J: TRBJ1-4
V: TRBV18
D: -
CDR3: CASSPDPAGRNEKLFF
DNA: TGTGCCAGCTCGCCAGACCCTGCAGGGCGCAATGAAAAACTGTTTTTT

J: TRBJ1-5
V: TRBV16
D: -
CDR3: CASSQFAVSNQPQHF
DNA: TGTGCCAGCAGCCAATTCGCGGTCAGCAATCAGCCCCAGCATTTT

J: TRBJ1-2
V: TRBV2
D: -
CDR3: CASSFDINYGYTF
DNA: TGTGCCAGCAGCTTCGACATTAACTATGGCTACACCTTC

J: TRBJ1-5
V: TRBV28
D: TRBD1
CDR3: CASSLTGGFNQPQHF
DNA: TGTGCCAGCAGTTTAACAGGGGGTTTCAATCAGCCCCAGCATTTT

J: TRBJ1-1
V: TRBV7-2
D: -
CDR3: CASSLTGNTEAFF
DNA: TGTGCCAGCAGCTTAACCGGGAACACTGAAGCTTTCTTT

J: TRBJ2-4
V: TRBV19
D: -
CDR3: CASSIPGLKNIQYF
DNA: TGTGCCAGTAGTATTCCGGGACTTAAAAACATTCAGTACTTC

J: TRBJ1-4
V: TRBV28
D: TRBD1
CDR3: CASSSRQGQEKLFF
DNA: TGTGCCAGCAGTTCCCGACAGGGACAAGAAAAACTGTTTTTT

J: TRBJ2-2
V: TRBV6-5
D: -
CDR3: CATSRGTGELFF
DNA: TGTGCCACCTCCCGGGGCACCGGGGAGCTGTTTTTT

J: TRBJ1-2
V: TRBV5-1
D: TRBD1
CDR3: CASSLGTGEGYTF
DNA: TGTGCCAGCAGCCTCGGGACAGGTGAAGGCTACACCTTC

J: TRBJ1-2
V: TRBV5-1
D: TRBD1
CDR3: CASRPQGDLSGYTF
DNA: TGCGCCAGCAGACCTCAGGGGGATTTGAGTGGCTACACCTTC

J: TRBJ1-2
V: TRBV27
D: -
CDR3: CASWPYSGRDGYTF
DNA: TGTGCCAGCTGGCCCTACTCCGGGAGGGATGGCTACACCTTC

J: TRBJ2-1
V: TRBV27
D: TRBD2
CDR3: CASSDGLSGSGSEQFF
DNA: TGTGCCAGCTCGGACGGTTTAAGCGGGAGTGGGAGTGAGCAGTTCTTC